One and the same sample provided the 21 T cell receptor beta chains below, sequenced in a study of T cell changes during pregnancy in multiple sclerosis. Sequenced by immunoSEQ multiplex PCR; TCRdb stores in-frame clones only, minus some. The sample yields approximately 83,000 clones, 90% to 95% seen once. The source material was peripheral blood, sampled in the third trimester of pregnancy. Receptors originate from a female donor with multiple sclerosis, enrolled in a pregnancy study.

The chain carries TRBV19 and TRBJ2-7, with D maybe TRBD1 (6 bases). Trimming stripped 10 bases from V and 0 bases from J, with 22 bases between. Germline CDR1 and CDR2: LNHDA and SQIVND (reference sequence). This CDR3 comprises 16 residues. The CDR3 region is CATSTPGQGSSYEQYF. The CDR3 DNA sequence: TGTGCCACCTCAACACCGGGGCAGGGGAGCTCCTACGAGCAGTACTTC.

The gene calls are TRBV2 and TRBJ2-1; 8 bases map to TRBD1. This CDR3 comprises 15 residues. V lost 6 bases and J lost 2; bases outside the gene matches: 6. Germline V gene sequence: CDR1 SNHLY, CDR2 FYNNEI. This chain's CDR3 is CASRETGVPYNEQFF. The CDR3 coding sequence is TGTGCCAGCAGAGAGACAGGGGTACCCTACAATGAGCAGTTCTTC.

The chain couples TRBV27 to TRBJ1-1; weak D call: TRBD1 (5 bases). V was shortened by 2 bases and J by 6 bases, with 13 bases between the two germline ends. The CDR3 covers 14 residues. The germline V gene has CDR1 MNHEY and CDR2 SMNVEV (reference sequence). CDR3 sequence reads: CASSLRQGNAEAFF. In DNA, the CDR3 is TGTGCCAGCAGTTTAAGGCAGGGTAATGCTGAAGCTTTCTTT.

J is TRBJ2-7 and V is TRBV30; 9 bases agree with TRBD1. The germline V gene encodes CDR1 GTSNPN and CDR2 SVGIG (reference sequence). The CDR3 covers 18 residues. The junction had 12 bases not matched to a gene; V was cut back by 0 bases and J by 0 bases. CDR3 region: CAWSVLFDRGIHSYEQYF. Here the CDR3 DNA reads TGTGCCTGGAGTGTACTTTTCGACAGGGGGATCCACTCCTACGAGCAGTACTTC.

V gene TRBV5-4 combines with J gene TRBJ1-1, with a possible D match to TRBD1 (5 bases). Germline assignment: CDR1 SGHNT and CDR2 YYREEE (reference sequence). With 4 bases removed from V and 8 bases from J, the gap between germline ends came to 15 bases. The CDR3 consists of 13 residues. CDR3 in amino acids: CASSRTLLEEAFF. Written as DNA, the CDR3 is TGTGCCAGCAGCCGGACACTCCTGGAGGAAGCTTTCTTT. Full variable domain (outside the CDR3, taken from reference TRBV5-4 and TRBJ1-1): ETGVTQSPTHLIKTRGQQVTLRCSSQSGHNTVSWYQQALGQGPQFIFQYYREEENGRGNFPPRFSGLQFPNYSSELNVNALELDDSALYLCASSRTLLEEAFFGQGTRLTVV.

The chain links TRBV11-1 to TRBJ2-4; D remains ambiguous. Germline CDR1 and CDR2: SGHAT and FQDESV (reference sequence). This CDR3 is 17 amino acids long. The germline V and J ends were trimmed by 1 base and 1 base, with 14 bases remaining between them. DNA for the CDR3: TGTGCCAGCAGCTTAGATCACATATCTGGCGCCAAAAACATTCAGTACTTC. It encodes CASSLDHISGAKNIQYF. The entire variable domain, with the rest obtained from reference TRBV11-1 and TRBJ2-4, is as follows: EAEVAQSPRYKITEKSQAVAFWCDPISGHATLYWYRQILGQGPELLVQFQDESVVDDSQLPKDRFSAERLKGVDSTLKIQPAELGDSAMYLCASSLDHISGAKNIQYFGAGTRLSVL.

The chain joins TRBV7-9 to TRBJ2-7; 7 nucleotides agree with TRBD2. CDR1 and CDR2 (germline): SEHNR, FQNEAQ (reference sequence). The CDR3 extends over 15 amino acids. The junction had 8 bases not matched to a gene; V was cut back by 4 bases and J by 2 bases. The CDR3 coding sequence is TGTGCCAGCAGCTCCGGCCGGGAGGCGGCCTACGAGCAGTACTTC. As protein: CASSSGREAAYEQYF.

The genes are TRBV7-9 and TRBJ2-5; weak D call: TRBD1 (6 bases). Germline V gene data show CDR1 as SEHNR and CDR2 as FQNEAQ (reference sequence). CDR3 length: 15 residues. Trimming left V 6 bases short and J 5 bases short, with 19 bases between. In DNA form, the CDR3 reads TGTGCCAGCAGATTCGGACAGACGTCTCTTGAGACCCAGTACTTC. Residues: CASRFGQTSLETQYF. Drawing the rest from reference TRBV7-9 and TRBJ2-5, the complete variable domain is DTGVSQNPRHKITKRGQNVTFRCDPISEHNRLYWYRQTLGQGPEFLTYFQNEAQLEKSRLLSDRFSAERPKGSFSTLEIQRTEQGDSAMYLCASRFGQTSLETQYFGPGTRLLVL.

CDR3 sequence (DNA): TGTGCCAGCAGCGTAGCCGCAACTAATGAAAAACTGTTTTTT. Translation gives CASSVAATNEKLFF. The chain is built from TRBV9 and TRBJ1-4; D unresolved. The CDR3 length is 14 residues. V was trimmed by 0 bases and J by 0 bases, leaving 3 bases between them. Germline lookup yields CDR1 SGDLS and CDR2 YYNGEE. Drawing the rest from reference TRBV9 and TRBJ1-4, the complete variable domain is DSGVTQTPKHLITATGQRVTLRCSPRSGDLSVYWYQQSLDQGLQFLIQYYNGEERAKGNILERFSAQQFPDLHSELNLSSLELGDSALYFCASSVAATNEKLFFGSGTQLSVL.

The CDR3 loop reads CASRTSGAYEQYF. The CDR3 DNA is TGTGCCAGCAGGACTAGCGGAGCCTACGAGCAGTACTTC. This rearrangement joins TRBV2 to TRBJ2-7; TRBD2 matches 9 bases. V lost 6 bases, J lost 2 bases, and 2 bases stayed unmatched. Germline lookup yields CDR1 SNHLY and CDR2 FYNNEI. The CDR3 covers 13 residues.

CDR3 residues: CASSQTRAPNEQFF. Here the CDR3 DNA reads TGTGCCAGTAGCCAGACTAGGGCCCCCAATGAGCAGTTCTTC. The chain recombines TRBV19 with TRBJ2-1; D perhaps matches TRBD2 (6 bases). The germline V gene has CDR1 LNHDA and CDR2 SQIVND (reference sequence). The CDR3 contains 14 residues. The V end lost 6 bases, the J end lost 6 bases, and 15 bases lay between the germline ends.

The chain has TRBV4-2 and TRBJ2-3; TRBD2 matches at 7 bases. This CDR3 has 17 residues. Germline V CDR1 and CDR2: LGHNA, YNFKEQ. J gave up 9 bases and V 1 base, and 16 bases lay outside the gene matches. CDR3 sequence: CASSQGVSREGLETQYF. Written as DNA, the CDR3 is TGTGCCAGCAGCCAAGGGGTATCGAGGGAGGGCCTGGAAACGCAGTATTTT.

This rearrangement joins TRBV6-5 to TRBJ1-2, with a possible D match to TRBD1 (6 bases). CDR1 and CDR2 (germline): MNHEY, SVGAGI. CDR3 length: 12 amino acids. V lost 11 bases, J lost 5 bases, and 15 bases lay in between. For the CDR3, the DNA is TGTGCCGCGAGAGGGGGGGCGTATGGCTACACCTTC. Its translation: CAARGGAYGYTF.

The V gene is TRBV5-1, the J gene TRBJ1-1, with a weak D call TRBD1 (5 bases). Trimming pared 1 base from V and 0 bases from J, leaving 13 bases between. Germline lookup yields CDR1 SGHRS and CDR2 YFSETQ. The CDR3 runs to 16 residues. This CDR3 is CASSLSIQDLNTEAFF. CDR3 in DNA: TGCGCCAGCAGCTTGTCAATACAGGATCTGAACACTGAAGCTTTCTTT.

V usage is TRBV2 and J usage is TRBJ1-1; D not certain. The CDR3 covers 14 residues. Germline lookup yields CDR1 SNHLY and CDR2 FYNNEI. V was clipped by 0 bases and J by 0 bases, with 5 bases between them. CDR3: CASSEAPLNTEAFF. The DNA for the CDR3 is TGTGCCAGCAGTGAAGCCCCCTTGAACACTGAAGCTTTCTTT.

The CDR3 loop is CSVGSSQETQYF. The CDR3 DNA reads as TGCAGCGTTGGGTCCAGCCAAGAGACCCAGTACTTC. The chain carries TRBV29-1 and TRBJ2-5; D is unclear. Trimming shortened V by 4 bases and J by 1 base, and 7 bases separated the two germline ends. CDR3 length: 12 residues. CDR1 is SQVTM, CDR2 ANQGSEA, per germline.

This chain connects TRBV18 to TRBJ2-1; 7 bases match TRBD1. With V trimmed by 4 bases and J by 3 bases, 12 bases remained unmatched. Germline values: CDR1 KGHSH, CDR2 LQKENI. The CDR3 contains 17 residues. CDR3 DNA: TGTGCCAGCTCACTCGAGATAGGGGGACAGAACTACAATGAGCAGTTCTTC. Residues: CASSLEIGGQNYNEQFF.

DNA of the CDR3: TGTGCCAGCAGTGTGGGGCGGCCTAATGAAAAACTGTTTTTT. The encoded protein is CASSVGRPNEKLFF. V is TRBV28 and J is TRBJ1-4, with D possibly being TRBD1 (5 bases). The CDR3 is made up of 14 amino acids. Germline CDR1 reads MDHEN; CDR2 reads SYDVKM. Trimming shortened V by 5 bases and J by 3 bases, and 10 bases separated the two germline ends.

This rearrangement joins TRBV27 to TRBJ2-7, with a possible D match to TRBD1 (6 bases). Germline loops: CDR1 MNHEY, CDR2 SMNVEV (reference sequence). Between the trimmed V and J ends, which lost 8 bases and 1 base, there was a span of 15 bases. This CDR3 contains 14 residues. The CDR3 DNA reads TGTGCCAGCGGGCGACAGGACACATCCTACGAGCAGTACTTC. It translates to CASGRQDTSYEQYF.

J is TRBJ1-4 and V is TRBV2, with D unresolved. This CDR3 has 13 amino acids. V lost 6 bases to trimming and J lost 4 bases, with 9 bases between them. CDR1 is SNHLY and CDR2 is FYNNEI in the germline V gene. The CDR3 DNA follows: TGTGCCAGCAGGGAGGCGAATAATGAAAAACTGTTTTTT. Its translation: CASREANNEKLFF.

The CDR3 region has the DNA TGCGCCAGCACCTCGTTCTCTGGGGCCAACGTCCTGACTTTC. Its protein is CASTSFSGANVLTF. The rearrangement links TRBV4-1 to TRBJ2-6; unclear D gene. Germline CDR1 is MGHRA and CDR2 is YSYEKL. This CDR3 has 14 amino acids. The ends were cut back, 7 bases at V and 0 bases at J, with 7 bases in the middle.